These T cell receptor beta chains were read from a single sample in a study of shared clonotypes between healthy human individuals. TCRdb's table, derived via immunoSEQ multiplex PCR, lists solely in-frame clones and lacks some. The sample lists 950,000 to 1,300,000 clones; approximately 76% were seen once. The specimen sequenced was memory CD4+ T cells sorted from blood. Receptor source: a young man in good health. CDR3s include the opening cysteine and the closing phenylalanine or tryptophan. Fields, in order: V gene, clone size, J gene, D gene, CDR3 protein, CDR3 DNA. The D gene is left open where the match is weak. The size entry is marked missing in some rows and otherwise reads once, few, many or a size class.

TRBV7-2	-	TRBJ1-4	-	CASSLPPMGKLFF	TGTGCCAGCAGCTTGCCCCCCATGGGGAAACTGTTTTTT
TRBV11-1	-	TRBJ2-6	-	CASSSTGRGANVLTF	TGTGCCAGCAGCTCCACAGGGCGAGGGGCCAACGTCCTGACTTTC
TRBV25-1	-	TRBJ2-5	-	CASSDPLTPQETQYF	TGTGCCAGCAGTGATCCGCTAACCCCTCAAGAGACCCAGTACTTC
TRBV29-1	-	TRBJ2-3	-	CSVVISQRTDTQYF	TGCAGCGTTGTCATAAGTCAACGCACAGATACGCAGTATTTT
TRBV10-3	-	TRBJ2-1	TRBD1	CAIRAGGDYNEQFF	TGTGCCATCAGAGCAGGGGGAGACTACAATGAGCAGTTCTTC
TRBV7-2	-	TRBJ1-1	TRBD1	CASSFRQGAEAFF	TGTGCCAGCAGCTTCAGACAGGGCGCTGAAGCTTTCTTT
TRBV28	-	TRBJ2-7	TRBD2	CASLRLAGGPYEQYF	TGTGCCAGTTTGAGGCTAGCGGGAGGGCCTTACGAGCAGTACTTC
TRBV11-2	-	TRBJ2-7	-	CASSFSLYEQYF	TGTGCCAGCAGCTTCTCTCTCTACGAGCAGTACTTC
TRBV10-3	-	TRBJ1-1	-	CAISAGTYEAFF	TGTGCCATCAGTGCAGGGACGTATGAAGCTTTCTTT
TRBV7-2	-	TRBJ2-1	TRBD2	CASSPELAGSYNEQFF	TGTGCCAGCAGCCCAGAACTAGCGGGGTCCTACAATGAGCAGTTCTTC
TRBV6-5	-	TRBJ2-1	-	CASSYSSGGNEQFF	TGTGCCAGCAGTTACTCTAGCGGAGGCAATGAGCAGTTCTTC
TRBV9	-	TRBJ2-1	TRBD1	CASSVVFGTGADNEQFF	TGTGCCAGCAGCGTAGTATTCGGGACAGGGGCGGACAATGAGCAGTTCTTC
TRBV27	once	TRBJ1-2	-	CASSLEGPVANYGYTF	TGTGCCAGCAGTTTAGAGGGTCCCGTCGCTAACTATGGCTACACCTTC
TRBV10-3	-	TRBJ1-1	-	CAISESRDSEAFF	TGTGCCATCAGTGAGTCGCGCGACTCTGAAGCTTTCTTT
TRBV11-2	-	TRBJ2-2	TRBD2	CASSINLAGSTGELFF	TGTGCCAGCAGTATTAATTTAGCGGGAAGTACCGGGGAGCTGTTTTTT
TRBV18	-	TRBJ2-7	-	CASSPRKGVNYEQYF	TGTGCCAGCTCACCTCGCAAGGGGGTCAACTACGAGCAGTACTTC
TRBV28	-	TRBJ1-5	TRBD1	CASSFGTGDQPQHF	TGTGCCAGCAGTTTCGGGACAGGGGATCAGCCCCAGCATTTT
TRBV27	-	TRBJ1-6	-	CASSPRHVNNSPLHF	TGTGCCAGCTCCCCAAGGCACGTTAATAATTCACCCCTCCACTTT
TRBV30	-	TRBJ2-7	TRBD2	CAWGGGGREQYF	TGTGCCTGGGGTGGCGGGGGACGCGAGCAGTACTTC
TRBV30	few	TRBJ1-5	-	CAWSVPGSSNQPQHF	TGTGCCTGGAGTGTACCAGGCAGTAGCAATCAGCCCCAGCATTTT
TRBV5-1	many	TRBJ2-2	TRBD1	CASSSTGGNTGELFF	TGCGCCAGCAGCTCCACAGGGGGGAACACCGGGGAGCTGTTTTTT
TRBV30	-	TRBJ1-6	-	CAWSATVAAQSPLHF	TGTGCCTGGAGTGCAACAGTGGCCGCTCAGTCACCCCTCCACTTT
TRBV28	once	TRBJ2-4	TRBD2	CASSFREDKNIQYF	TGTGCCAGCAGTTTCCGGGAGGACAAAAACATTCAGTACTTC
TRBV11-2	-	TRBJ1-2	-	CASSLALEGYGYTF	TGTGCCAGCAGCTTAGCCCTGGAGGGCTATGGCTACACCTTC
TRBV5-1	few	TRBJ2-2	TRBD1	CASRPGTGVTGELFF	TGCGCCAGCAGGCCCGGGACAGGGGTGACCGGGGAGCTGTTTTTT
TRBV28	-	TRBJ2-5	-	CASSLPTEFQETQYF	TGTGCCAGCAGTTTACCTACGGAATTCCAAGAGACCCAGTACTTC
TRBV5-1	-	TRBJ2-7	-	CASTLEGGSNYEQYF	TGCGCCAGCACTCTCGAAGGTGGTTCTAACTACGAGCAGTACTTC
TRBV29-1	-	TRBJ2-5	TRBD1	CSFRGLWETQYF	TGCAGCTTCAGGGGGCTATGGGAGACCCAGTACTTC
TRBV6-1	-	TRBJ1-4	-	CASSVLGGGNEKLFF	TGTGCCAGCAGTGTGCTAGGGGGTGGGAATGAAAAACTGTTTTTT
TRBV27	-	TRBJ2-7	-	CASRRQSSYEQYF	TGTGCCAGCAGAAGACAGAGCTCCTACGAGCAGTACTTC
TRBV30	once	TRBJ1-2	TRBD1	CAWSPGQGAWYGYTF	TGTGCCTGGTCCCCGGGACAGGGGGCATGGTATGGCTACACCTTC
TRBV6-5	-	TRBJ2-7	TRBD2	CASSYSPTSGVVYF	TGTGCCAGCAGTTACTCGCCGACTAGCGGGGTAGTGTACTTC
TRBV4-3	-	TRBJ2-5	TRBD1	CASSQATGGTETQYF	TGCGCCAGCAGCCAAGCGACAGGGGGCACAGAGACCCAGTACTTC
TRBV5-6	few	TRBJ2-1	-	CASSPGSASRGIGQFF	TGTGCCAGCAGCCCCGGGAGCGCGTCTCGGGGCATCGGGCAGTTCTTC
TRBV28	-	TRBJ2-7	TRBD1	CASPAGTGGHEQYF	TGTGCCAGCCCTGCCGGGACAGGGGGGCACGAGCAGTACTTC